The 13 T cell receptor beta chains listed next were all sequenced from one sample in a study of blood T cells in healthy people across ages. Using a J-beta primer mix together with a sample-barcoded 5' primer, a second PCR was run for roughly 7 to 11 cycles. MiXCR, applied by TCRdb to the 5' RACE reads, yields one record per CDR3 protein. The repertoire has 600,000 to 900,000 distinct CDR3 sequences, under 30% of them found once; the top ten carry about 3%. A further study also used this sample, focusing on T cells of mothers and their children.

Sequenced material: blood. All receptors derive from a boy aged 10-17 years in good health.

The V and J genes are TRBV5-5 and TRBJ1-5; perhaps TRBD1 as D (5 bases). Trimming removed 2 bases from V and 2 bases from J, with 20 bases in between. CDR1 and CDR2 (germline): SGHKS, YYEKEE (reference sequence). This CDR3 has 18 amino acids. CDR3 bases: TGTGCCAGCAGCTTACGGGGGTCGGCCGGGGCAGGCAATCAGCCCCAGCATTTT. Translating it yields CASSLRGSAGAGNQPQHF.

This clonotype was recorded many times. V usage is TRBV7-3 and J usage is TRBJ1-1, with no clear D. Germline V gene sequence: CDR1 SGHTA, CDR2 FQGTGA. The germline V and J ends were trimmed by 5 bases and 3 bases, with 10 bases remaining between them. The CDR3 sequence is 13 residues long. CDR3 residues: CASSALLDTEAFF. The CDR3 nucleotides are TGTGCCAGCAGCGCCCTACTGGACACTGAAGCTTTCTTT.

This clonotype was observed at least ten times. In DNA, the CDR3 is TGTGCCAGCAGCCAACCGGGACAGCTTACCTTC. Its translation: CASSQPGQLTF. This sequence joins TRBV6-5 and TRBJ1-2; 7 bases map to TRBD1. V shed 6 bases and J 14 bases; nucleotides not matched to a gene: 9. CDR1 is MNHEY and CDR2 is SVGAGI in the germline V gene. CDR3 length: 11 residues.

V is TRBV7-8 and J is TRBJ2-2; 8 bases align to TRBD2. Losses at the gene ends were 3 bases for V and 4 bases for J; bases not matched to a gene: 7. The CDR3 totals 16 residues. Germline CDR1 SGHVS, CDR2 FQNEAQ. CDR3 nucleotide sequence: TGTGCCAGCAGCTTTTCCGGGACTAGTAGCACCGGGGAGCTGTTTTTT. Translation: CASSFSGTSSTGELFF.

This clonotype was seen a handful of times. The genes are TRBV12-3 or TRBV12-4 and TRBJ1-2; D unclear. This CDR3 comprises 14 residues. V was cut by 4 bases and J by 6 bases, with 15 bases left in between. CDR3 coding DNA: TGTGCCAGCAGTTACATGGGGTGGGGAGATGGCTACACCTTC. This sequence encodes CASSYMGWGDGYTF.

The CDR3 loop is CASSKTVGTEAFF. For the CDR3, the DNA is TGCGCCAGCAGCAAAACAGTAGGGACTGAAGCTTTCTTT. The chain uses TRBV5-1 and TRBJ1-1, with no clear D. Trimming pared 4 bases from V and 5 bases from J, leaving 12 bases between. Looked up from germline, CDR1 is SGHRS and CDR2 is YFSETQ. The CDR3 is made up of 13 amino acids.

The chain employs TRBV12-3 or TRBV12-4 and TRBJ2-7; 9 positions agree with TRBD1. The CDR3 is made up of 14 amino acids. V was clipped by 4 bases and J by 7 bases; unmatched bases: 8. As DNA, the CDR3 is TGTGCCAGCAGTTCTAACAGGGGGCGTTGGGAGCAGTACTTC. Translating gives CASSSNRGRWEQYF.

This clonotype was seen only a few times. The genes are TRBV5-1 and TRBJ2-3, with D hard to call. The germline V gene has CDR1 SGHRS and CDR2 YFSETQ. The CDR3 contains 16 residues. The germline V and J ends were trimmed by 0 bases and 2 bases, with 13 bases remaining between them. CDR3 in DNA: TGCGCCAGCAGCTTGGAGAAAGGCTACCCCACAGATACGCAGTATTTT. Amino acids: CASSLEKGYPTDTQYF.

The V call is TRBV5-5, the J call TRBJ2-6, with D possibly TRBD2 on 6 matching bases. Germline assignment: CDR1 SGHKS and CDR2 YYEKEE (reference sequence). Trimming pared 4 bases from V and 0 bases from J, leaving 14 bases between. CDR3 size: 17 residues. The CDR3 nucleotides read TGTGCCAGCAGCACGGGACTCTCTGCCTCTGGGGCCAACGTCCTGACTTTC. This gives the protein CASSTGLSASGANVLTF.

Notes on this clonotype: Germline and junction disagree at one end, which may indicate a read error. The rearrangement joins TRBV7-2 to TRBJ2-5; D perhaps matches TRBD1 (6 bases). CDR1 SGHTA and CDR2 FQGNSA come from the germline V gene. This CDR3 comprises 14 residues. The CDR3 bases are TGTGCCAGCAGCTCCCTTACAGGGTTAGAGACCCAGTCCTTC. It encodes CASSSLTGLETQSF.

This clonotype turned up a few times. The rearrangement links TRBV9 to TRBJ1-2, with D maybe TRBD1 (5 bases). The germline V gene encodes CDR1 SGDLS and CDR2 YYNGEE. CDR3 length: 14 amino acids. The V end lost 8 bases, the J end lost 3 bases, and 17 bases lay between the germline ends. In nucleotides, the CDR3 is TGTGCCAGTGCCCCGGGACCCGGGGACTATGGCTACACCTTC. As protein: CASAPGPGDYGYTF. Full variable domain (outside the CDR3, taken from reference TRBV9 and TRBJ1-2): DSGVTQTPKHLITATGQRVTLRCSPRSGDLSVYWYQQSLDQGLQFLIQYYNGEERAKGNILERFSAQQFPDLHSELNLSSLELGDSALYFCASAPGPGDYGYTFGSGTRLTVV.

This chain joins TRBV11-1 and TRBJ1-1, with a possible D match to TRBD1 (6 bases). The germline V gene has CDR1 SGHAT and CDR2 FQDESV (reference sequence). The CDR3 runs 13 residues. The ends were cut back, 6 bases at V and 2 bases at J, with 10 bases in the middle. CDR3: CASRVGTNTEAFF. Here the CDR3 DNA reads TGTGCCAGCAGGGTAGGGACAAACACTGAAGCTTTCTTT.

This clonotype was counted a few times. The chain employs TRBV7-3 and TRBJ2-1; possibly TRBD2 for D (7 bases). V gave up 3 bases and J gave up 5 bases, with 14 bases separating them. The germline V gene has CDR1 SGHTA and CDR2 FQGTGA. The CDR3 runs to 15 residues. In DNA, the CDR3 is TGTGCCAGCAGCTTTGTGGGGGGGCCCGACAATGAGCAGTTCTTC. Protein sequence: CASSFVGGPDNEQFF.